The present TCR beta chain was sequenced within a study of vaccination effects on CD4 cells after COVID-19. The trim removed 6 bases at V and 6 bases at J, leaving 9 bases unmatched. CDR3 length equals 15 residues. Looked up from germline, CDR1 is SGHAT and CDR2 is FQNNGV. Study results and limitations: Convalescent patients were scarce in the study, and it lacked early post-infection timepoints.

A word on this clone: The antigen remains undetermined.

Profiled with immunoSEQ multiplex PCR; TCRdb holds only in-frame clones, not every one. Among tens of thousands of clones listed, about 73% were seen once. Sequencing followed a ViraFEST assay step that expanded antigen-specific CD4+ T cells with viral peptide pools. Culture lasted about nine days before CD4+ T cell isolation. Neither prior SARS-CoV-2 infection nor positive nucleocapsid antibodies were present in the vaccine recipients. The material sequenced was CD4+ T cells from PBMCs cultured with HCoV-229E spike peptides, taken before COVID-19 vaccination. The rearrangement joins TRBV11-2 to TRBJ2-1, with TRBD2 identical over 9 bases. The sequence came from a human donor who received a COVID-19 vaccine. CDR3 region: CASSPLAGRGNEQFF. CDR3 in DNA: TGTGCCAGCAGTCCTCTAGCGGGGCGGGGCAATGAGCAGTTCTTC.